The rows below give T cell receptor beta chains drawn from one sample of a study of cytomegalovirus exposure and HLA in healthy donors. Generated by immunoSEQ multiplex PCR, the TCRdb table keeps only in-frame clones and is missing some. The sample consists of 150,000 to 200,000 clones, about three quarters of them appearing once. Source material: PBMCs. The receptors were sampled from a man aged 35-49 years in good health and CMV-seropositive. The CDR3 runs from the conserved cysteine through the conserved F or W. A D gene is named only where the DNA matches it firmly. Clone size, where shown, is once, few, many, or a class for clones that have expanded.

D	V	size	J	DNA	CDR3
TRBD2	TRBV7-3	NA	TRBJ2-1	TGTGCCAGCAGCTTGGGACTAGCGGGTGGCTACAATGAGCAGTTCTTC	CASSLGLAGGYNEQFF
TRBD1	TRBV19	NA	TRBJ1-5	TGTGCCAGTAGTCTCTGGACAGGGGATCAGCCCCAGCATTTT	CASSLWTGDQPQHF
NA	TRBV7-8	NA	TRBJ1-3	TGTGCCAGCAGCTTAGGGACACAAGGCTCTGGAAACACCATATATTTT	CASSLGTQGSGNTIYF
NA	TRBV9	few	TRBJ2-7	TGTGCCAGCAGCGCCGCAGGGACACCCTACGAGCAGTACTTC	CASSAAGTPYEQYF
TRBD2	TRBV29-1	NA	TRBJ2-5	TGCAGCGTCCCTGCGCCTAGCGGGAGAGAGACCCAGTACTTC	CSVPAPSGRETQYF
TRBD1	TRBV10-2	NA	TRBJ2-1	TGCGCCAGCAGTGACTTAGGACAGGGGCGGCTAAATGAGCAGTTCTTC	CASSDLGQGRLNEQFF
NA	TRBV11-3	NA	TRBJ2-3	TGTGCCAGCAGCTTAAGGAAGGCTAGCTTCACAGATACGCAGTATTTT	CASSLRKASFTDTQYF
NA	TRBV9	once	TRBJ1-2	TGTGCCAGCAGCTCACCTCGGGAGCTTACTAACTATGGCTACACCTTC	CASSSPRELTNYGYTF
NA	TRBV11-2	NA	TRBJ2-7	TGTGCCAGCAGCCTCGGAAGCGCACCCTCCTACGAGCAGTACTTC	CASSLGSAPSYEQYF
NA	TRBV28	NA	TRBJ1-2	TGTGCCAGCAGTTTAGGAGACTATGGCTACACCTTC	CASSLGDYGYTF
TRBD2	TRBV5-1	NA	TRBJ2-4	TGCGCCGGCAGCTCCGCGGCTAGCGGGAGATGGGGGGCCAAAAACATTCAGTACTTC	CAGSSAASGRWGAKNIQYF
TRBD2	TRBV2	NA	TRBJ2-7	TGTGCCAGCAGTGAGGTCCGGGAGGGCTCCTACGAGCAGTACTTC	CASSEVREGSYEQYF
TRBD2	TRBV5-1	NA	TRBJ2-2	TGCGCCAGCAGCCACGCTAGCGGAAACACCGGGGAGCTGTTTTTT	CASSHASGNTGELFF
TRBD2	TRBV7-9	NA	TRBJ2-1	TGTGCCAGCAGCTCCGGGCGACTAGCGGGAGTGGTTGAGCAGTTCTTC	CASSSGRLAGVVEQFF
NA	TRBV11-2	NA	TRBJ1-2	TGTGCCAGCAGCTTAGGACAGCCCCTTGTCGGCTACACCTTC	CASSLGQPLVGYTF
TRBD1	TRBV6-5	NA	TRBJ2-7	TGTGCCAGCAGTTCACCACAGGGGGTGGGGTACGAGCAGTACTTC	CASSSPQGVGYEQYF
TRBD1	TRBV7-3	once	TRBJ2-1	TGTGCCAGCAGCTTAACCTCACAGGGGTCCTACAATGAGCAGTTCTTC	CASSLTSQGSYNEQFF
NA	TRBV14	few	TRBJ2-1	TGTGCCAGCAGCCATGCCGGTCAAACCAATGAGCAGTTCTTC	CASSHAGQTNEQFF
TRBD1	TRBV28	NA	TRBJ2-7	TGTGCCAGCAGTTCCTTCACAGGGGGCATCGACGAGCAGTACTTC	CASSSFTGGIDEQYF
NA	TRBV10-3	NA	TRBJ2-7	TGTGCCATCAAATCGGCGGGATCGACCTACGAGCAGTACTTC	CAIKSAGSTYEQYF
NA	TRBV6-4	NA	TRBJ2-3	TGTGCCAGCAGCGAGGGCTCCACAGATACGCAGTATTTT	CASSEGSTDTQYF
NA	TRBV28	NA	TRBJ2-1	TGTGCCAGCAGTTTATGGCAGGGCTTTAACAATGAGCAGTTCTTC	CASSLWQGFNNEQFF
NA	TRBV19	NA	TRBJ2-1	TGTGCCAGTAGTATAGGACCCCTAGAAAACAATGAGCAGTTCTTC	CASSIGPLENNEQFF
NA	TRBV5-4	NA	TRBJ2-3	TGTGCCAGCAGCTTTAAGGGGAGCACAGATACGCAGTATTTT	CASSFKGSTDTQYF
TRBD2	TRBV7-9	NA	TRBJ2-1	TGTGCCAGCAGCTTAGCGACTAGCGGGAAACCGTTCTTC	CASSLATSGKPFF
NA	TRBV6-5	NA	TRBJ2-3	TGTGCCAGCAGTACGACAACTAGCACAGATACGCAGTATTTT	CASSTTTSTDTQYF
TRBD1	TRBV5-1	NA	TRBJ1-2	TGCGCCAGCAGCCCAGGGGGAGACTATGGCTACACCTTC	CASSPGGDYGYTF
NA	TRBV7-2	few	TRBJ2-7	TGTGCCAGCAGCTTAGGAAACAGTTACCTTAGCTCCTACGAGCAGTACTTC	CASSLGNSYLSSYEQYF
TRBD2	TRBV18	once	TRBJ2-1	TGTGCCAGCTCACCGGAGCGGGGCTCCTACAATGAGCAGTTCTTC	CASSPERGSYNEQFF
NA	TRBV7-3	NA	TRBJ2-3	TGTGCCAGCAGCCCCATGGGGGCCAACACAGATACGCAGTATTTT	CASSPMGANTDTQYF
NA	TRBV5-1	few	TRBJ2-7	TGCGCCAGCACGTTTGATCAAAACGGCGAGCAGTACTTC	CASTFDQNGEQYF
NA	TRBV11-3	once	TRBJ2-7	TGTGCCAGCAGCTTAGGGGGCCGGAATTTTTACGAGCAGTACTTC	CASSLGGRNFYEQYF
NA	TRBV11-2	NA	TRBJ1-2	TGTGCCAGCAGCTGGTCAGGGGATGGCTACACCTTC	CASSWSGDGYTF
NA	TRBV5-1	few	TRBJ1-1	TGCGCCAGCAGCTTACAGGTTCAGAACACTGAAGCTTTCTTT	CASSLQVQNTEAFF
NA	TRBV29-1	few	TRBJ1-1	TGCAGCGTCAAGGACACTGGCACTGAAGCTTTCTTT	CSVKDTGTEAFF
TRBD1	TRBV27	NA	TRBJ2-2	TGCGCCAGCAGACAGGGTCGTGACACCGGGGAGCTGTTTTTT	CASRQGRDTGELFF
TRBD2	TRBV7-9	few	TRBJ2-1	TGTGCCAGCAGCTCCGGGACTAGAGGCAGGGGTGAGCAGTTCTTC	CASSSGTRGRGEQFF
NA	TRBV7-8	NA	TRBJ1-1	TGTGCCAGCAGCTTAGGAAGGGGTTTGAACACTGAAGCTTTCTTT	CASSLGRGLNTEAFF
TRBD2	TRBV28	NA	TRBJ2-1	TGTGCCAGCAGTTTATTAGGCGGGAGCTCCTACAATGAGCAGTTCTTC	CASSLLGGSSYNEQFF
TRBD1	TRBV29-1	NA	TRBJ2-4	TGCAGCGTTTGGGACAGGGAAAACATTCAGTACTTC	CSVWDRENIQYF